The rows below give T cell receptor beta chains drawn from one sample of a study of blood T cell repertoires in COVID-19. Assay: immunoSEQ multiplex PCR; the TCRdb copy retains only in-frame clones and omits some. This sample has about 220,000 clones, with roughly nine tenths found just once. Sequences were obtained from peripheral blood. These receptors were taken from a man aged 35-49 years with acute or convalescent COVID-19. The CDR3 runs from the conserved cysteine through the conserved F or W. The D gene is left open where the match is weak. The size of a clone is reported for some rows only, either as once, few or many, or as a class for expanded clones.

v_call	clone_size	j_call	d_call	cdr3_nt	cdr3_aa
TRBV19	.	TRBJ1-4	.	TGTGCCAGTAGTATAGGAGAGGGAGGGAGGTTTGGTGAAAAACTGTTTTTT	CASSIGEGGRFGEKLFF
TRBV10-1	.	TRBJ2-6	.	TGCGCCAGCAGTGAGGGTAGCGCTGGGGCCAACGTCCTGACTTTC	CASSEGSAGANVLTF
TRBV19	.	TRBJ2-2	TRBD1	TGTGCCAGTAGTATAGGTCGACAGGGTAAGAGGAACACCGGGGAGCTGTTTTTT	CASSIGRQGKRNTGELFF
TRBV28	.	TRBJ2-4	TRBD2	TGTGCCAGCAGTTTATCGGGAGGACCTAACGTAGACATTCAGTACTTC	CASSLSGGPNVDIQYF
TRBV9	.	TRBJ2-7	TRBD2	TGTGCCAGCAGCGTGGCCGGGACTAGGAATGAGCAGTACTTC	CASSVAGTRNEQYF
TRBV9	.	TRBJ2-2	.	TGTGCCAGCAGCGTAGCCTTACAGGTGGCGAACACCGGGGAGCTGTTTTTT	CASSVALQVANTGELFF
TRBV15	.	TRBJ2-3	TRBD2	TGTGCCACCAGCTTAGGACTAGCGGGAACTGATACGCAGTATTTT	CATSLGLAGTDTQYF
TRBV30	.	TRBJ2-1	TRBD2	TGTGCCTGCCATCATTCCGGGACTAGCGGGGGGGATAAGTTCTTC	CACHHSGTSGGDKFF
TRBV12-3/TRBV12-4	.	TRBJ2-3	.	TGTGGGGTGGGGAGTAGCACAGATACGCAGTATTTT	CGVGSSTDTQYF
TRBV18	.	TRBJ1-2	.	TGTGCCAGCTCACCACCAAGGGGCGAGATTAACTATGGCTACACCTTC	CASSPPRGEINYGYTF
TRBV2	.	TRBJ1-5	.	TGTGCCAGCAGTGGGGGGCCTAATCAGCCCCAGCATTTT	CASSGGPNQPQHF
TRBV5-1	.	TRBJ2-3	TRBD1	TGCGCCAGCAACCTCGACAGGGGGGATACGCAGTATTTT	CASNLDRGDTQYF
TRBV27	.	TRBJ2-7	.	TGTGCCAGCAGTTTAAACAGGGGGGGCTACGAGCAGTACTTC	CASSLNRGGYEQYF
TRBV6-6	.	TRBJ1-2	.	TGTGCCAGCAGCCGATCCACAGGGACCGGACTCCATGGCTACACCTTC	CASSRSTGTGLHGYTF
TRBV30	.	TRBJ2-2	TRBD1	TGTGCCTGGAATCGACGGGACAGTCTAGTAAGGGAGCTGTTTTTT	CAWNRRDSLVRELFF
TRBV11-2	.	TRBJ2-1	.	TGTGCCAGCAGCTTAGATGCACTCAACTCCTACAATGAGCAGTTCTTC	CASSLDALNSYNEQFF
TRBV5-4	once	TRBJ2-3	.	TGTGCCAGCAGCTTGGACAGGGACCCTAGCACAGATACGCAGTATTTT	CASSLDRDPSTDTQYF
TRBV7-2	.	TRBJ2-1	.	TGTGCCAGCAGCGATTTAGCCCACTACTCCTACAATGAGCAGTTCTTC	CASSDLAHYSYNEQFF
TRBV27	.	TRBJ2-7	.	TGTGCCAGCAGTTTATCGCCCGGGCACACAGGGTTCGAGCAGTACTTC	CASSLSPGHTGFEQYF
TRBV5-1	.	TRBJ2-5	.	TGCGCCAGCAGCTTGGTGGCAGATTTTAAAGAGACCCAGTACTTC	CASSLVADFKETQYF
TRBV9	.	TRBJ1-3	.	TGTGCCAGCAGCCCTGGTCGGTCCTCTGGAAACACCATATATTTT	CASSPGRSSGNTIYF
TRBV7-2	.	TRBJ2-1	TRBD2	TGTGCCAGCAGCTTAGTTAGCGGGGTAAGCTCCTACAATGAGCAGTTCTTC	CASSLVSGVSSYNEQFF
TRBV4-3	once	TRBJ2-7	TRBD2	TGCGCCAGCAGCCAAGATCTTAGCGGGACGATCCGCGAGCAGTACTTC	CASSQDLSGTIREQYF
TRBV5-1	.	TRBJ2-1	TRBD2	TGCGCCAGCAGCTTGGCGGGAGGCCCGGGGAATGAGCAGTTCTTC	CASSLAGGPGNEQFF
TRBV3-1/TRBV3-2	.	TRBJ1-4	TRBD1	TGTGCCAGCAGCTTACAGGGGTCGCAGAATGAAAAACTGTTTTTT	CASSLQGSQNEKLFF
TRBV2	.	TRBJ2-5	.	TGTGCCAGCAGCCCGACGTTGGTGAGGGTAGAGACCCAGTACTTC	CASSPTLVRVETQYF
TRBV5-6	.	TRBJ2-3	TRBD1	TGTGCCAGCAGCACAGACAGGGGGCCCCGCACAGATACGCAGTATTTT	CASSTDRGPRTDTQYF
TRBV3-1/TRBV3-2	.	TRBJ1-3	.	TGTGCCAGCAGCCAAGGAAGTTATCGGAACACCATATATTTT	CASSQGSYRNTIYF
TRBV7-8	once	TRBJ1-2	.	TGTGCCAGCGGACCCCTAGGGGAGGCCTTTAACTATGGCTACACCTTC	CASGPLGEAFNYGYTF